This is a list of T cell receptor beta chains from one sample in a study of T cell repertoires in cytomegalovirus infection. Their target antigens are unknown. Each CDR3 protein gets one entry after TCRdb re-called the reads with MiXCR. The data show a few hundred thousand distinct CDR3 sequences, 22% seen once. The sequenced sample was cultured PBMCs, obtained from culture after CMV antigen stimulation. The receptors shown here come from a human donor in good health (CMV status not recorded). Some clones in this sample may be carry-over from other donors' samples. Both conserved end residues are part of each CDR3. The D gene is left open where the match is weak. Some rows have no size entry. The others give once, few or many, or a class for an expanded clone.

V	D	J	size	CDR3	DNA
TRBV27	TRBD1	TRBJ2-5	many	CASSSDRGETQYF	TGTGCCAGCAGTTCGGACAGGGGTGAGACCCAGTACTTC
TRBV29-1	NA	TRBJ1-1	few	CSVVQLNTEAFF	TGCAGCGTTGTGCAGTTGAACACTGAAGCTTTCTTT
TRBV19	TRBD1	TRBJ1-1	NA	CASRKQGGQVMNTEAFF	TGTGCCAGTAGGAAACAGGGGGGTCAGGTCATGAACACTGAAGCTTTCTTT
TRBV14	TRBD2	TRBJ2-2	few	CASSRGLGPGTGELFF	TGTGCCAGCAGCCGCGGACTAGGGCCAGGCACCGGGGAGCTGTTTTTT
TRBV12-3/TRBV12-4	NA	TRBJ1-4	few	CASSFGSPPPLFF	TGTGCCAGCAGCTTTGGGTCTCCTCCGCCACTGTTTTTT
TRBV7-2	NA	TRBJ1-1	few	CASSLEGVNTEAFF	TGTGCCAGCAGCTTAGAAGGGGTCAACACTGAAGCTTTCTTT
TRBV4-1	NA	TRBJ1-1	few	CASSQTGHTEAFF	TGCGCCAGCAGCCAAACCGGTCACACTGAAGCTTTCTTT
TRBV4-1	NA	TRBJ2-1	few	CASSYFDYNEQFF	TGCGCCAGCAGTTATTTCGACTACAATGAGCAGTTCTTC
TRBV6-5	TRBD1	TRBJ2-2	few	CASSYAGTGSRRASGELFF	TGTGCCAGCAGTTACGCCGGGACAGGTAGTAGGAGGGCCTCCGGGGAGCTGTTTTTT
TRBV4-2	NA	TRBJ2-1	NA	CASSQASGTANEQFF	TGTGCCAGCAGCCAAGCGAGTGGGACGGCCAATGAGCAGTTCTTC
TRBV11-1	NA	TRBJ2-1	many	CASSLDGLKNEQFF	TGTGCCAGCAGCTTAGACGGGCTTAAGAATGAGCAGTTCTTC
TRBV5-1	TRBD2	TRBJ2-1	once	CASSPAAGVSHEQFF	TGCGCCAGCAGCCCAGCAGCGGGGGTTTCTCATGAGCAGTTCTTC
TRBV6-2/TRBV6-3	TRBD2	TRBJ2-1	NA	CASSIGLAGDNEQFF	TGTGCCAGCAGTATAGGACTAGCGGGAGACAATGAGCAGTTCTTC
TRBV7-2	NA	TRBJ1-4	many	CASSLGGSRAGEKLFF	TGTGCCAGCAGCTTAGGAGGTAGCAGGGCCGGTGAAAAACTGTTTTTT
TRBV7-2	TRBD2	TRBJ2-3	NA	CASSSGLAGGGNTQYF	TGTGCCAGCAGCTCGGGACTAGCGGGGGGGGGAAATACGCAGTATTTT
TRBV7-8	NA	TRBJ2-7	NA	CASSSSGRRSYEQYF	TGTGCCAGCAGCTCATCGGGGAGAAGGAGCTACGAGCAGTACTTC
TRBV7-2	NA	TRBJ1-5	many	CASSLVSGQPQHF	TGTGCCAGCAGCTTAGTATCGGGGCAGCCCCAGCATTTT
TRBV7-6	NA	TRBJ2-7	many	CASGTVAYEQYF	TGTGCCAGCGGGACGGTAGCCTACGAGCAGTACTTC
TRBV9	NA	TRBJ1-1	few	CASSERVMNTEAFF	TGTGCCAGCAGCGAAAGGGTCATGAACACTGAAGCTTTCTTT
TRBV18	NA	TRBJ2-1	NA	CASSPIQGPYNEQFF	TGTGCCAGCTCACCAATCCAGGGGCCATACAATGAGCAGTTCTTC
TRBV11-2	NA	TRBJ2-1	few	CASSLEWGFKYEQFF	TGTGCCAGCAGCTTAGAATGGGGGTTCAAGTATGAGCAGTTCTTC
TRBV30	NA	TRBJ2-1	NA	CAWNTGLDNEQFF	TGTGCCTGGAACACAGGGTTGGACAATGAGCAGTTCTTC
TRBV12-3/TRBV12-4	NA	TRBJ2-5	NA	CASSLALGLAQETQYF	TGTGCCAGCAGTTTAGCGTTGGGTCTAGCTCAAGAGACCCAGTACTTC
TRBV5-5	NA	TRBJ2-5	few	CASSYGTFQETQYF	TGTGCCAGCAGCTACGGGACTTTCCAAGAGACCCAGTACTTC
TRBV7-6	NA	TRBJ1-5	many	CASIGLWGDKKPQHF	TGTGCCAGCATCGGACTCTGGGGGGATAAGAAGCCCCAGCATTTT
TRBV19	NA	TRBJ1-1	NA	CASSIDPGKGTEAFF	TGTGCCAGTAGTATAGATCCAGGGAAGGGCACTGAAGCTTTCTTT
TRBV2	NA	TRBJ1-1	NA	CASQTGGNTEAFF	TGTGCCAGCCAGACAGGTGGAAACACTGAAGCTTTCTTT
TRBV7-8	TRBD2	TRBJ2-1	NA	CASSPSFTSGNEQFF	TGTGCCAGCAGCCCCTCTTTTACTAGCGGCAATGAGCAGTTCTTC
TRBV5-4	TRBD2	TRBJ2-7	many	CASSLGTSGNSYEQYF	TGTGCCAGCAGCTTGGGGACTAGCGGGAACTCCTACGAGCAGTACTTC
TRBV12-3/TRBV12-4	NA	TRBJ2-7	few	CASSFFAQAYEQYF	TGTGCCAGCAGTTTTTTTGCACAGGCCTACGAGCAGTACTTC
TRBV4-1	TRBD1	TRBJ1-2	NA	CASSQERTGRFGYTF	TGCGCCAGCAGCCAAGAGCGGACAGGGAGATTCGGCTACACCTTC
TRBV11-2	TRBD2	TRBJ2-3	few	CASSLVRTSAGTDTQYF	TGTGCCAGCAGCTTAGTTCGGACTAGTGCGGGCACAGATACGCAGTATTTT
TRBV12-3/TRBV12-4	TRBD2	TRBJ2-3	many	CASSLNAAGATDTQYF	TGTGCCAGCAGCTTAAATGCGGCGGGAGCCACAGATACGCAGTATTTT
TRBV7-2	NA	TRBJ2-2	many	CASSSRGAGELFF	TGTGCCAGCAGCTCAAGGGGCGCCGGGGAGCTGTTTTTT
TRBV7-2	TRBD1	TRBJ1-1	many	CASTPGGTGKAFF	TGTGCCAGCACCCCAGGCGGGACAGGGAAAGCTTTCTTT
TRBV29-1	TRBD1	TRBJ1-4	NA	CSVGGGTDDPTNEKLFF	TGCAGCGTTGGGGGGGGGACAGATGATCCAACTAATGAAAAACTGTTTTTT
TRBV12-3/TRBV12-4	NA	TRBJ1-2	NA	CASSLGGRGSNYGYTF	TGTGCCAGCAGTTTAGGCGGGAGGGGTTCTAACTATGGCTACACCTTC
TRBV7-3	TRBD2	TRBJ2-4	few	CASSLNAWEGLYF	TGTGCCAGCAGCTTAAACGCGTGGGAGGGCCTCTACTTC
TRBV7-2	NA	TRBJ2-7	NA	CASSSRVALREQYF	TGTGCCAGCAGCTCCAGGGTGGCCCTTCGGGAGCAGTACTTC
TRBV7-2	TRBD2	TRBJ2-1	many	CASSLGLAGGPLSYEQFF	TGTGCCAGCAGCTTAGGACTAGCGGGAGGGCCTCTTTCTTATGAGCAGTTCTTC
TRBV7-2	NA	TRBJ2-1	many	CASSSPTDNEQFF	TGTGCCAGCAGTTCCCCAACGGACAATGAGCAGTTCTTC
TRBV19	TRBD2	TRBJ2-1	many	CASSIGAGLAGREQFF	TGTGCCAGTAGTATAGGGGCGGGACTAGCGGGAAGGGAGCAGTTCTTC
TRBV20-1	NA	TRBJ2-2	NA	CSAMGTRVGELFF	TGCAGTGCTATGGGGACCAGGGTCGGGGAGCTGTTTTTT
TRBV6-2/TRBV6-3	TRBD2	TRBJ2-1	many	CASSPSEGSGKYIEQFF	TGTGCCAGCAGTCCTTCCGAGGGTAGCGGGAAGTACATTGAGCAGTTCTTC
TRBV18	TRBD2	TRBJ2-7	few	CASSLTSGSVDEQYF	TGTGCCAGCTCACTCACTAGCGGGAGCGTCGACGAGCAGTACTTC
TRBV7-6	TRBD2	TRBJ2-1	many	CASTLIAGLAFEQFF	TGTGCCAGCACCCTGATAGCGGGACTAGCGTTTGAGCAGTTCTTC
TRBV25-1	NA	TRBJ2-2	few	CASSNRNTGELFF	TGTGCCAGCAGTAACAGGAACACCGGGGAGCTGTTTTTT
TRBV11-2	NA	TRBJ2-2	NA	CASSLGPGTGELFF	TGTGCCAGCAGCTTAGGTCCAGGCACCGGGGAGCTGTTTTTT
TRBV5-1	NA	TRBJ2-1	NA	CASRGTGVTGSDEQFF	TGCGCCAGCAGGGGAACGGGAGTAACGGGATCGGATGAGCAGTTCTTC